The rows below give T cell receptor beta chains drawn from one sample of a study of blood T cell repertoires in COVID-19. Clones were read by immunoSEQ multiplex PCR, and TCRdb kept only the in-frame ones, dropping some. The table has about 250,000 clones, about 90% seen once. Sequencing was carried out using peripheral blood. The receptors come from a man aged 80 or over with acute or convalescent COVID-19. The CDR3 runs from the conserved cysteine through the conserved F or W.

j_call: TRBJ2-7
v_call: TRBV7-9
cdr3_aa: CASSLGLLYEQYF

j_call: TRBJ1-2
v_call: TRBV29-1
cdr3_aa: CSVGAGAF

j_call: TRBJ2-5
v_call: TRBV13
cdr3_aa: CASSSDRDLRDVKTQYF

j_call: TRBJ2-3
v_call: TRBV6-2/TRBV6-3
cdr3_aa: CASSPGGATDTQYF

j_call: TRBJ2-7
v_call: TRBV5-4
cdr3_aa: CASSPTGGAYEQYF

j_call: TRBJ2-2
v_call: TRBV6-2/TRBV6-3
cdr3_aa: CASSPTWSTGELFF

j_call: TRBJ1-1
v_call: TRBV3-1/TRBV3-2
cdr3_aa: CASSQIGTEAFF

j_call: TRBJ1-1
v_call: TRBV6-2/TRBV6-3
cdr3_aa: CASSYATANTEAFF

j_call: TRBJ2-1
v_call: TRBV7-8
cdr3_aa: CASSLGLAGNNEQFF

j_call: TRBJ1-2
v_call: TRBV7-8
cdr3_aa: CASSPTGVGYTF

j_call: TRBJ2-1
v_call: TRBV6-5
cdr3_aa: CASSRTSGAGEQFF

j_call: TRBJ2-2
v_call: TRBV2
cdr3_aa: CATGVQGNTGELFF

j_call: TRBJ1-2
v_call: TRBV28
cdr3_aa: CASSLKSTNYGYTF

j_call: TRBJ1-5
v_call: TRBV2
cdr3_aa: CASSELQGANQPQHF

j_call: TRBJ1-1
v_call: TRBV18
cdr3_aa: CASSWALTGANTEAFF

j_call: TRBJ2-2
v_call: TRBV7-3
cdr3_aa: CASSLLSGAEGPRGELFF

j_call: TRBJ2-2
v_call: TRBV5-1
cdr3_aa: CASSLAATGNTGELFF

j_call: TRBJ2-1
v_call: TRBV18
cdr3_aa: CASSPGQATYNEQFF

j_call: TRBJ2-1
v_call: TRBV27
cdr3_aa: CASSLSANNEQFF

j_call: TRBJ2-7
v_call: TRBV27
cdr3_aa: CASSLSGSYEQYF

j_call: TRBJ1-2
v_call: TRBV19
cdr3_aa: CASSRAGLNYGYTF

j_call: TRBJ1-6
v_call: TRBV2
cdr3_aa: CASSEQGRGNSPLHF

j_call: TRBJ1-5
v_call: TRBV27
cdr3_aa: CASSSGTGGHQPQHF

j_call: TRBJ2-5
v_call: TRBV3-1/TRBV3-2
cdr3_aa: CASSHLFGGRETQYF

j_call: TRBJ1-1
v_call: TRBV19
cdr3_aa: CASSIGQRNTEAFF

j_call: TRBJ2-6
v_call: TRBV5-5
cdr3_aa: CASSLERGTSGANVLTF

j_call: TRBJ2-3
v_call: TRBV7-2
cdr3_aa: CASSLDSGADTQYF